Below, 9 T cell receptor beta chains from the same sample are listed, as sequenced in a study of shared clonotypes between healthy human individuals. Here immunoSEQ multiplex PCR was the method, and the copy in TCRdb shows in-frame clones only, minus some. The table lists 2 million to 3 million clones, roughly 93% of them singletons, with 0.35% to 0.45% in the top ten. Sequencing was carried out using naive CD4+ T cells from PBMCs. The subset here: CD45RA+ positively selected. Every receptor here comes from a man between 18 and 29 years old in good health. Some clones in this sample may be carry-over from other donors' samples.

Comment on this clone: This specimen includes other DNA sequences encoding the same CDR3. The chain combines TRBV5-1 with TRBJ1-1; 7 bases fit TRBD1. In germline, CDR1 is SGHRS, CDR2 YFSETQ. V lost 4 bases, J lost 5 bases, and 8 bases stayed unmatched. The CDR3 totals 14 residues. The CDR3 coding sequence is TGCGCCAGCAGCCCACAGGGGAGTGGGACTGAAGCTTTCTTT. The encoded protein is CASSPQGSGTEAFF.

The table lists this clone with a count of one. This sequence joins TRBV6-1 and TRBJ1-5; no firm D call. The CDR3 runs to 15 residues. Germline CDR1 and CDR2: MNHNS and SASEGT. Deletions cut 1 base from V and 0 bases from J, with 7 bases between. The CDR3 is CASSEGTSSNQPQHF. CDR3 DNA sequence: TGTGCCAGCAGTGAAGGGACCAGTAGCAATCAGCCCCAGCATTTT.

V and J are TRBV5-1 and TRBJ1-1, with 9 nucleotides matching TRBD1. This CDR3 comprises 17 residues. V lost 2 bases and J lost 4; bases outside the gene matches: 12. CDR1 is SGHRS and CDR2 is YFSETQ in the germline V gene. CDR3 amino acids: CASSFHRGPQWTTEAFF. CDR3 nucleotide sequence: TGCGCCAGCAGCTTTCACAGGGGGCCCCAATGGACCACTGAAGCTTTCTTT.

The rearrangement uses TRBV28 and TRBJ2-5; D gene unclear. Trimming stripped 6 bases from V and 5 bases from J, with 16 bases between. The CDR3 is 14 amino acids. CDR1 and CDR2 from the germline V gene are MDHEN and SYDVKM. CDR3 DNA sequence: TGTGCCAGCAGATCCCCCGGGTCCCGGGAGACCCAGTACTTC. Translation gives CASRSPGSRETQYF.

In nucleotides, the CDR3 is TGTGCCAGCAGCGTAATTGGAATAACGGATGGCTACACCTTC. This translates into CASSVIGITDGYTF. The gene calls are TRBV9 and TRBJ1-2, with D hard to call. This CDR3 has 14 residues. The germline CDR1 and CDR2 sequences are SGDLS and YYNGEE. V was pared by 1 base and J by 6 bases, with 13 bases between.

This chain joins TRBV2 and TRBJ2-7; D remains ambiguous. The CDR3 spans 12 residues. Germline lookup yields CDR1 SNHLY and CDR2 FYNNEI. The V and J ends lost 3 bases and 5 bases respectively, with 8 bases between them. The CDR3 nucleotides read TGTGCCAGCAGTGACACTTCGCACGAGCAGTACTTC. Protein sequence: CASSDTSHEQYF.

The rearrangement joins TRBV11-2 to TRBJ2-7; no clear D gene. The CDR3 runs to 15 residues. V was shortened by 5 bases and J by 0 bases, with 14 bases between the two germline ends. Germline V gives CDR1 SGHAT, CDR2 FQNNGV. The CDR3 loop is CASSPRLAVSYEQYF. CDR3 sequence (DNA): TGTGCCAGCAGCCCCAGATTAGCTGTCTCCTACGAGCAGTACTTC.

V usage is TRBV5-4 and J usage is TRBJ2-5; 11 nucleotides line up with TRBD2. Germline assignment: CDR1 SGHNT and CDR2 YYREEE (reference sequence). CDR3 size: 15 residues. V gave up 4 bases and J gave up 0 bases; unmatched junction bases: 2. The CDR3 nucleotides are TGTGCCAGCAGCCGGACTAGCGGGTACCAAGAGACCCAGTACTTC. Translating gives CASSRTSGYQETQYF.

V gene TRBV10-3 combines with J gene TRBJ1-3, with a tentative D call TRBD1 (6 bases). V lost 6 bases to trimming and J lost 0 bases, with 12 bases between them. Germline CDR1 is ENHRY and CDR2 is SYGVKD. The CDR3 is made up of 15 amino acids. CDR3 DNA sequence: TGTGCCATCAGGGACAGCCAGAGCTCTGGAAACACCATATATTTT. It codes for CAIRDSQSSGNTIYF.